This T cell receptor (beta chain) came from a study of control samples from healthy donors and cancer patients. The CDR3 has 16 amino acids. Trimming removed 1 base at V and 1 base at J, with 13 bases between. Per the germline V gene, CDR1 is MGHRA and CDR2 is YSYEKL. Clones were sequenced by immunoSEQ multiplex PCR, and TCRdb holds only the in-frame ones, with some missing. Of roughly 370,000 clones in the sample, 75% to 95% were seen once. Input material: PBMCs. The source of this sequence is a man aged 35-49 years with head and neck cancer. The chain is built from TRBV4-1 and TRBJ2-5; D unclear. CDR3 loop: CASSQASLDTQETQYF. Written as DNA, the CDR3 is TGCGCCAGCAGCCAAGCTTCTCTCGACACCCAAGAGACCCAGTACTTC.